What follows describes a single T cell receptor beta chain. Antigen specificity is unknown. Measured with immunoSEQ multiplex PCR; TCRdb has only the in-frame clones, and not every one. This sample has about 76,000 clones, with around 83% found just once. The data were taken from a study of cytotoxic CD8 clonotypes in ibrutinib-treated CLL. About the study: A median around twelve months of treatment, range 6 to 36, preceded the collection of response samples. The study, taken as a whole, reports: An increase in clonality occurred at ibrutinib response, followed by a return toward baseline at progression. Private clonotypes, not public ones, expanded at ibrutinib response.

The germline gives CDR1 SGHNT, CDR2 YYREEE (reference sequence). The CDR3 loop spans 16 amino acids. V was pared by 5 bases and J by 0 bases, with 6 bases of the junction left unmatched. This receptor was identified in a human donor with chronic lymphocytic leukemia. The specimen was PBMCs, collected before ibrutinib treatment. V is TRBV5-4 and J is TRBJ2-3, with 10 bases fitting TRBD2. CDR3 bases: TGTGCCAGCAGTTGGACTAGCGGAATAAGCACAGATACGCAGTATTTT. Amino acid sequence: CASSWTSGISTDTQYF.